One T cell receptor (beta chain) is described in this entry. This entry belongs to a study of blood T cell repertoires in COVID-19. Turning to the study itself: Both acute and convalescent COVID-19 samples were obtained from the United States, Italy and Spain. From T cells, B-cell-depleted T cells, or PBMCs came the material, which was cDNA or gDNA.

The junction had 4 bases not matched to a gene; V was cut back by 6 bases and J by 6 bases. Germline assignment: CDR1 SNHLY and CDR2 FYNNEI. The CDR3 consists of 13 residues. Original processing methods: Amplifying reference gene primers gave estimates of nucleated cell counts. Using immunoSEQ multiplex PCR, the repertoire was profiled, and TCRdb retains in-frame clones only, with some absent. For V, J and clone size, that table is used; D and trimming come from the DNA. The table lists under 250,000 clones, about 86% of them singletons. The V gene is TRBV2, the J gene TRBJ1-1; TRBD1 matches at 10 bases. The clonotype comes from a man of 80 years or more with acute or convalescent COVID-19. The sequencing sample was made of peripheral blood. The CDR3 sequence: CASRGQGIAEAFF. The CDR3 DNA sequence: TGTGCCAGCAGGGGACAGGGGATCGCTGAAGCTTTCTTT.